Below, 17 T cell receptor beta chains from the same sample are listed, as sequenced in a study of shared clonotypes between healthy human individuals. Sequencing used immunoSEQ multiplex PCR; TCRdb keeps in-frame clones, though not all of them. The table lists about 2.4 million clones, around nine tenths of them singletons. The sequencing sample was made of naive CD4+ T cells sorted from blood. This sample's subset: CD45RA+ positively selected. These receptors were collected from a man in his late teens or twenties in good health.

This chain joins TRBV7-6 and TRBJ2-2, with 11 bases lining up with TRBD2. Germline lookup yields CDR1 SGHVS and CDR2 FNYEAQ. Trimming at V came to 4 bases and at J to 6 bases, leaving 13 bases not matched to a gene. The CDR3 covers 18 residues. The CDR3 is CASSSILAGEVQAGELFF. CDR3 bases: TGTGCCAGCAGCTCCATACTAGCGGGAGAAGTGCAGGCCGGGGAGCTGTTTTTT. The entire variable domain, with the rest obtained from reference TRBV7-6 and TRBJ2-2, is as follows: GAGVSQSPRYKVTKRGQDVALRCDPISGHVSLYWYRQALGQGPEFLTYFNYEAQQDKSGLPNDRFSAERPEGSISTLTIQRTEQRDSAMYRCASSSILAGEVQAGELFFGEGSRLTVL.

About this clone itself: Different DNA sequences within this sample yield the same CDR3. The chain combines TRBV19 with TRBJ2-4; D remains ambiguous. This CDR3 is built from 14 residues. Trimming took 3 bases from V and 0 from J, leaving 6 bases between them. Germline lookup yields CDR1 LNHDA and CDR2 SQIVND (reference sequence). In nucleotides, the CDR3 is TGTGCCAGTAGTATCGGCCTAGCCAAAAACATTCAGTACTTC. This sequence encodes CASSIGLAKNIQYF.

V is TRBV7-2 and J is TRBJ2-1, with a weak D call TRBD2 (6 bases). V lost 3 bases and J lost 9, with 18 bases in between. Germline-derived CDR1 and CDR2 are SGHTA and FQGNSA. The CDR3 has 15 amino acids. Written as DNA, the CDR3 is TGTGCCAGCAGCTTGGTTAGCGGCCCCCAGGGTGAGCAGTTCTTC. Amino acid sequence: CASSLVSGPQGEQFF.

The genes are TRBV11-2 and TRBJ1-6, with D maybe TRBD1 (5 bases). Germline values: CDR1 SGHAT, CDR2 FQNNGV. The CDR3 extends over 15 amino acids. The V end lost 0 bases, the J end lost 9 bases, and 12 bases lay between the germline ends. In DNA form, the CDR3 reads TGTGCCAGCAGCTTAGATCCGGGGGGAGGTTCACCCCTCCACTTT. This gives the protein CASSLDPGGGSPLHF.

This clone was observed once. This chain uses TRBV30 with TRBJ1-4; D ambiguous. The CDR3 contains 17 residues. Germline V gene data show CDR1 as GTSNPN and CDR2 as SVGIG (reference sequence). V lost 0 bases, J lost 5 bases, and 19 bases lay in between. CDR3 DNA: TGTGCCTGGAGTGTACTTGGAAAGCCCAAGGTGAATGAAAAACTGTTTTTT. It is translated as CAWSVLGKPKVNEKLFF.

The chain joins TRBV5-6 to TRBJ1-3; D remains unclear. The CDR3 covers 13 residues. V was trimmed by 3 bases and J by 5 bases, leaving 9 bases between them. CDR1 is SGHDT and CDR2 is YYEEEE in the germline V gene. CDR3 sequence (DNA): TGTGCCAGCAGCTGGAAGGACCGAAACACCATATATTTT. Translating it yields CASSWKDRNTIYF.

The chain couples TRBV7-3 to TRBJ2-1, with 14 bases matching TRBD2. The germline V gene encodes CDR1 SGHTA and CDR2 FQGTGA. V lost 2 bases, J lost 7 bases, and 7 bases stayed unmatched. The CDR3 has 17 residues. CDR3 sequence (DNA): TGTGCCAGCAGCTTATTGGGACTAGCGGGGGCGGGAAATGAGCAGTTCTTC. This translates into CASSLLGLAGAGNEQFF.

V usage is TRBV19 and J usage is TRBJ1-5; D is ambiguous. The CDR3 runs 17 residues. Trimming shortened V by 6 bases and J by 9 bases, and 27 bases separated the two germline ends. The V gene's germline CDR1 is LNHDA and CDR2 SQIVND (reference sequence). DNA for the CDR3: TGTGCCAGTAGCCACGGGGAAATTATGATGAGTTTTAGGCCCCAGCATTTT. As protein: CASSHGEIMMSFRPQHF.

The chain is built from TRBV9 and TRBJ1-2, with D perhaps TRBD1 (5 bases). The V and J ends lost 1 base and 5 bases respectively, with 15 bases between them. This CDR3 is built from 15 residues. Germline CDR1 is SGDLS and CDR2 is YYNGEE. CDR3 sequence reads: CASSVIGAGSYGYTF. The CDR3 bases are TGTGCCAGCAGCGTAATTGGGGCGGGGAGTTATGGCTACACCTTC.

This sequence joins TRBV27 and TRBJ1-6; no clear D gene. The CDR3 sequence is 15 residues long. CDR1 and CDR2 (germline): MNHEY, SMNVEV (reference sequence). The V end lost 3 bases, the J end lost 9 bases, and 15 bases lay between the germline ends. The CDR3 DNA sequence: TGTGCCAGCAGTTTCCGTGCAGCGGACCCTTCACCCCTCCACTTT. It translates to CASSFRAADPSPLHF.

J is TRBJ2-5 and V is TRBV5-5; either TRBD1 or TRBD2 may supply D (5 bases each). V was shortened by 4 bases and J by 1 base, with 11 bases between the two germline ends. Germline V gene sequence: CDR1 SGHKS, CDR2 YYEKEE (reference sequence). This CDR3 has 14 residues. CDR3 amino acids: CASSRDGLQETQYF. The CDR3 DNA is TGTGCCAGCAGCCGGGACGGCCTCCAAGAGACCCAGTACTTC. Filled out from reference TRBV5-5 and TRBJ2-5, the complete variable domain reads DAGVTQSPTHLIKTRGQQVTLRCSPISGHKSVSWYQQVLGQGPQFIFQYYEKEERGRGNFPDRFSARQFPNYSSELNVNALLLGDSALYLCASSRDGLQETQYFGPGTRLLVL.

The count of this clone is one. V is TRBV19 and J is TRBJ2-1; D unresolved. V was pared by 5 bases and J by 9 bases, with 11 bases between. Germline V gives CDR1 LNHDA, CDR2 SQIVND (reference sequence). The CDR3 extends over 12 amino acids. CDR3 sequence (DNA): TGTGCCAGTAGTCTCGACATAGGTGAGCAGTTCTTC. Translation gives CASSLDIGEQFF.

As to this clone: This sample includes further DNA sequences coding for the same CDR3. The chain's CDR3 is CASSLVGTYEQYF. The CDR3 nucleotides read TGTGCCAGCAGCTTAGTCGGGACGTACGAGCAGTACTTC. The J gene is TRBJ2-7, the V gene TRBV7-2; D assignment may be TRBD1 or TRBD2 (5 bases each). The V gene's germline CDR1 is SGHTA and CDR2 FQGNSA. This CDR3 contains 13 residues. V dropped 1 base and J dropped 4 bases, with 8 bases sitting between them.

V is TRBV4-3 and J is TRBJ1-1, with TRBD1 matching over 7 bases. The CDR3 contains 16 residues. Trimming took 1 base from V and 5 from J; bases not matched to a gene: 10. Germline lookup yields CDR1 LGHNA and CDR2 YSLEER. CDR3 in amino acids: CASSQGWGGGLTEAFF. In DNA, the CDR3 is TGCGCCAGCAGCCAAGGTTGGGGAGGGGGCTTAACTGAAGCTTTCTTT.

The V and J genes are TRBV27 and TRBJ1-1; D possibly corresponds to TRBD1 (6 bases). The CDR3 contains 15 residues. CDR1 and CDR2 from the germline V gene are MNHEY and SMNVEV (reference sequence). V lost 4 bases and J 4 bases, leaving 16 bases between the germline ends. The CDR3 nucleotides are TGTGCCAGCAGTTCCCAACAGGGTTGGGGCACTGAAGCTTTCTTT. Its protein is CASSSQQGWGTEAFF.

The V and J genes are TRBV7-8 and TRBJ1-4; D is unclear. This CDR3 is 19 amino acids long. Germline V gene data show CDR1 as SGHVS and CDR2 as FQNEAQ. V was trimmed by 1 base and J by 0 bases, leaving 18 bases between them. CDR3 sequence reads: CASSLGIGVGRATNEKLFF. DNA of the CDR3: TGTGCCAGCAGCTTAGGGATCGGGGTCGGGAGGGCAACTAATGAAAAACTGTTTTTT.

The chain joins TRBV7-9 to TRBJ1-1, with D possibly TRBD1 on 6 matching bases. CDR1 and CDR2 (germline): SEHNR, FQNEAQ (reference sequence). Deletions cut 5 bases from V and 1 base from J, with 17 bases between. The CDR3 runs 16 residues. Written as DNA, the CDR3 is TGTGCCAGCAGCCCCCGCGAGACAGGTTCGAACACTGAAGCTTTCTTT. Residues: CASSPRETGSNTEAFF.